The present TCR beta chain was sequenced within a study of shared clonotypes between healthy human individuals. Study results and limitations: Compared with clonotypes that all four donors shared, non-shared clonotypes had lower generation probabilities.

CDR3 length: 12 amino acids. On this clone: Its matching antigen is unknown.

Assay: immunoSEQ multiplex PCR; the TCRdb copy retains only in-frame clones and omits some. Of 300,000 to 400,000 clones detected, 74% appear once; the ten largest clones hold about 9.4%. The sample was memory CD4+ T cells sorted from blood. Noted subset: CD45RA-negative fraction. The chain employs TRBV21-1 and TRBJ2-7; the D call TRBD2 from the table was never checked on the DNA. TRBV21-1 is recorded as a pseudogene. The TCR was taken from a man aged 30 to 45 in good health. The CDR3 reads CASRCLVHEQYF. The CDR3 DNA is TGTGCCAGCAGGTGTCTAGTCCACGAGCAGTACTTC.